This T cell receptor (beta chain) was identified in a study of beta chain features in type 1 diabetes. Expressed TCRB transcripts were sequenced after all isolated RNA was converted to cDNA. Naive, central memory and regulatory T cell samples produced a mean of around 4 million reads. Measured with immunoSEQ multiplex PCR; TCRdb has only the in-frame clones, and not every one. The sample consists of about 180,000 clones, about 13% of them appearing once. A sort by CD45RO/CCR7/CD25/CD127/CD95/CD27 yielded CD4+ naive, central memory, regulatory and stem cell-like memory cells. The purity of all sorted populations exceeded 95%. Germline CDR1 is SGHRS and CDR2 is YFSETQ. V lost 4 bases and J lost 3; bases outside the gene matches: 3. The CDR3 spans 14 residues.

Sequences were obtained from central memory CD4+ T cells from blood. The chain carries TRBV5-1 and TRBJ2-7; TRBD1 agrees at 11 bases. The clonotype comes from a woman younger than 35 in good health. The CDR3 region has the DNA TGCGCCAGCAGCAGTGGGACAGGGGGCTACGAGCAGTACTTC. The encoded protein is CASSSGTGGYEQYF.